The 16 T cell receptor beta chains given below trace back to one sample, sequenced in a study of T cell therapy after organ transplantation. No antigen is known for these receptors. Clones were sequenced by immunoSEQ multiplex PCR, and TCRdb holds only the in-frame ones, with some missing. The table includes approximately 52,000 clones, 94% detected once. Sequenced here: CD8+ T cells from blood, sampled before autologous CMV-specific T cell therapy. Every receptor here comes from a human patient who had received a solid organ transplant and had CMV disease.

The chain carries TRBV27 and TRBJ2-7; D call uncertain. CDR1 is MNHEY and CDR2 is SMNVEV in the germline V gene (reference sequence). Trimming removed 1 base at V and 3 bases at J, with 7 bases between. This CDR3 is built from 13 residues. CDR3 in DNA: TGTGCCAGCAGTTTATATCCAGACTACGAGCAGTACTTC. Protein product: CASSLYPDYEQYF.

The gene calls are TRBV10-3 and TRBJ2-3; tentatively, D is TRBD2 (6 bases). The V end was cut by 11 bases, the J end by 3 bases, with 12 bases between. The CDR3 spans 12 residues. Per germline, CDR1 ENHRY and CDR2 SYGVKD. The DNA of the CDR3 is TGTGCCTCCGCGGGGAGTACAGATACGCAGTATTTT. It is translated as CASAGSTDTQYF.

The chain couples TRBV14 to TRBJ2-1, with 13 positions matching TRBD2. This CDR3 contains 18 residues. CDR1 is SGHDN, CDR2 FVKESK, per germline. V gave up 2 bases and J gave up 8 bases; unmatched junction bases: 12. Written as DNA, the CDR3 is TGTGCCAGCAGCCAACCCGCCTGGACTAGCGGGAGTCGCCATGAGCAGTTCTTC. Translated: CASSQPAWTSGSRHEQFF.

The chain combines TRBV18 with TRBJ2-2; D gene ambiguous. V was shortened by 6 bases and J by 4 bases, with 15 bases between the two germline ends. Germline-derived CDR1 and CDR2 are KGHSH and LQKENI. The length of the CDR3 is 15 residues. The CDR3 sequence is CASSPLEMGTGELFF. In DNA form, the CDR3 reads TGTGCCAGCTCCCCCTTGGAGATGGGCACCGGGGAGCTGTTTTTT.

This chain joins TRBV7-9 and TRBJ2-7; D unresolved. V dropped 6 bases and J dropped 3 bases, with 9 bases sitting between them. Germline V CDR1 and CDR2: SEHNR, FQNEAQ (reference sequence). This CDR3 contains 12 residues. The CDR3: CASRGRNYEQYF. The CDR3 bases are TGTGCCAGCAGAGGCAGAAACTACGAGCAGTACTTC.

V usage is TRBV6-5 and J usage is TRBJ2-1; TRBD1 matches at 9 bases. The J segment lost 3 bases and the V segment lost 5 bases, leaving 5 bases of the junction unmatched. There are 15 residues in the CDR3. Germline CDR1 and CDR2: MNHEY and SVGAGI. CDR3 protein: CASSQGQGFYNEQFF. CDR3 in DNA: TGTGCCAGCAGTCAGGGACAGGGTTTCTACAATGAGCAGTTCTTC.

The J gene is TRBJ2-4, the V gene TRBV5-6, with D hard to call. The CDR3 runs 12 residues. Germline V CDR1 and CDR2: SGHDT, YYEEEE. V shed 3 bases and J shed 12 bases, with 13 bases lying between them. The CDR3 here is CASSSLSGPQYF. The CDR3 DNA reads as TGTGCCAGCAGCTCACTGTCTGGACCTCAGTACTTC.

The rearrangement links TRBV4-3 to TRBJ1-4; no clear D gene. V lost 4 bases and J lost 0, with 6 bases in between. The CDR3 length is 14 residues. CDR1 and CDR2 from the germline V gene are LGHNA and YSLEER. CDR3 nucleotide sequence: TGCGCCAGCAGCCGGGTTGCAACTAATGAAAAACTGTTTTTT. Its translation is CASSRVATNEKLFF.

The chain employs TRBV10-3 and TRBJ1-2, with D possibly TRBD1 on 6 matching bases. V lost 2 bases and J 5 bases, leaving 12 bases between the germline ends. This CDR3 is built from 14 residues. Germline V lookup: CDR1 ENHRY, CDR2 SYGVKD. The CDR3 is CAISEGGDNYGYTF. The CDR3 DNA reads TGTGCCATCAGTGAGGGGGGGGACAATTATGGCTACACCTTC.

The gene calls are TRBV29-1 and TRBJ1-4; D is undetermined. V was trimmed by 5 bases and J by 8 bases, leaving 9 bases between them. Germline-derived CDR1 and CDR2 are SQVTM and ANQGSEA. The CDR3 runs to 11 residues. This CDR3 reads CSVRGWEKLFF. As DNA, the CDR3 is TGCAGCGTTCGAGGTTGGGAAAAACTGTTTTTT.

In DNA form, the CDR3 reads TGTGCCAGCAGCCCCCGGGTAGCGGGGGGAGACAATGAGCAGTTCTTC. Its translation is CASSPRVAGGDNEQFF. This chain connects TRBV4-2 to TRBJ2-1, with TRBD2 identical over 10 bases. The germline V gene encodes CDR1 LGHNA and CDR2 YNFKEQ. The trim removed 4 bases at V and 5 bases at J, leaving 8 bases unmatched. The CDR3 consists of 16 residues.

On this clone: A junction end diverges from the germline sequence, so it may reflect a read error. The V and J genes are TRBV5-6 and TRBJ1-1, with D possibly being TRBD1 (5 bases). The CDR3 sequence is 16 residues long. Looked up from germline, CDR1 is SGHDT and CDR2 is YYEEEE. The CDR3 loop is CASSFQGAYMNAEAFF. Written as DNA, the CDR3 is TGTGCCAGCAGCTTTCAGGGAGCATACATGAACGCTGAAGCTTTCTTT.

The V and J genes are TRBV7-3 and TRBJ2-2; D may match TRBD1 or TRBD2 (5 bases each). The germline CDR1 and CDR2 sequences are SGHTA and FQGTGA. Deletions cut 5 bases from V and 4 bases from J, with 23 bases between. The CDR3 sequence is 18 residues long. CDR3 protein: CASSDKVLGDGGTGELFF. The CDR3 nucleotides are TGTGCCAGCAGCGATAAAGTGCTAGGGGATGGGGGCACCGGGGAGCTGTTTTTT.

This clone was recorded only once. The chain is built from TRBV19 and TRBJ1-1, with D uncertain. Trimming took 3 bases from V and 2 from J, leaving 10 bases between them. This CDR3 is built from 14 residues. CDR1 is LNHDA, CDR2 SQIVND, per germline (reference sequence). The CDR3 region is CASSIPRVNTEAFF. CDR3 nucleotides: TGTGCCAGTAGTATCCCGCGGGTTAACACTGAAGCTTTCTTT.

The chain couples TRBV27 to TRBJ1-1; no reliable D call. The CDR3 spans 14 residues. The V gene's germline CDR1 is MNHEY and CDR2 SMNVEV (reference sequence). The germline V and J ends were trimmed by 2 bases and 1 base, with 8 bases remaining between them. CDR3 region: CASSLRAANTEAFF. The CDR3 DNA sequence: TGTGCCAGCAGTTTACGGGCGGCGAACACTGAAGCTTTCTTT.

The chain employs TRBV7-8 and TRBJ1-2; D call uncertain. Germline V gene data show CDR1 as SGHVS and CDR2 as FQNEAQ. Trimming removed 1 base at V and 7 bases at J, with 7 bases between. The CDR3 length is 12 residues. The CDR3 DNA is TGTGCCAGCAGCTTAGAGGGTGCTGGCTACACCTTC. Its protein product is CASSLEGAGYTF.